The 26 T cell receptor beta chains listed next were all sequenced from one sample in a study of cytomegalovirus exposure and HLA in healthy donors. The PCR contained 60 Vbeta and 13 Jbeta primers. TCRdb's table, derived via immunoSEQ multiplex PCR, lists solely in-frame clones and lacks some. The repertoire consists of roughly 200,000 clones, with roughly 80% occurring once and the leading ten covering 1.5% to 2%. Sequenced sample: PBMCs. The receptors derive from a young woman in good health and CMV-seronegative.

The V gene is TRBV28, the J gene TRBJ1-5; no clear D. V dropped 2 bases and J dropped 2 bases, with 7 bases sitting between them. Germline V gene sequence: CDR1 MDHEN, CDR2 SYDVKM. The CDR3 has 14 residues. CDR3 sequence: CASSLRHRNQPQHF. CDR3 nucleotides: TGTGCCAGCAGTTTAAGACACCGCAATCAGCCCCAGCATTTT.

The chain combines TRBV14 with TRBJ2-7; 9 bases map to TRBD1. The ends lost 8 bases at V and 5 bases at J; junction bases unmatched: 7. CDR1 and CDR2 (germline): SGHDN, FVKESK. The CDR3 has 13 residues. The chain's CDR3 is CASDPGQGNEQYF. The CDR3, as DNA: TGTGCCAGCGATCCGGGACAGGGCAACGAGCAGTACTTC.

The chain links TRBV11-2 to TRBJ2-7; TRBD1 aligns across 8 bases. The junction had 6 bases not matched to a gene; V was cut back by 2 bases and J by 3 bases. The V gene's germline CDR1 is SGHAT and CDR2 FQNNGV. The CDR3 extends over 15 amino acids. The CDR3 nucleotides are TGTGCCAGCAGCTTACAGGGGGCGGCACTCTACGAGCAGTACTTC. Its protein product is CASSLQGAALYEQYF.

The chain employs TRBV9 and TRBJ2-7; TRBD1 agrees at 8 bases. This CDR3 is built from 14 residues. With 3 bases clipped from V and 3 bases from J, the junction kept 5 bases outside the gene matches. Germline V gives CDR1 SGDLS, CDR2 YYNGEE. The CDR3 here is CASSGGTGDYEQYV. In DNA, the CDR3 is TGTGCCAGCAGCGGGGGGACAGGAGACTACGAGCAGTACGTC.

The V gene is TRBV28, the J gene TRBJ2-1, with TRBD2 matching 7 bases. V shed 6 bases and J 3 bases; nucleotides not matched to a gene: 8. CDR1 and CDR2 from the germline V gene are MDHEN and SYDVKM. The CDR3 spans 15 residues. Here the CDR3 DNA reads TGTGCCAGCAGCAGAGCGGGAACCAACTACAATGAGCAGTTCTTC. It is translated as CASSRAGTNYNEQFF.

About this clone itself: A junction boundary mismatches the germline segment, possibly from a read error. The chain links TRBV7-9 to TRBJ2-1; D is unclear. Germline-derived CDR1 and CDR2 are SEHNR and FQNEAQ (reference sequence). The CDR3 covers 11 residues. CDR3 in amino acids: CSSSLRDEQFF. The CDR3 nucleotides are TGTTCCAGCAGCTTACGGGATGAGCAGTTCTTC.

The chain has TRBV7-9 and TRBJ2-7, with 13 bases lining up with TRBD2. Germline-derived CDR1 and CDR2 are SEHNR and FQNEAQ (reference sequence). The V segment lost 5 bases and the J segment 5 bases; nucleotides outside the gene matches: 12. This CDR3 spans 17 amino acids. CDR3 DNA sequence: TGTGCCAGCAGCCTTACTAGCGGGAGGGCCTTTCCCCACGAGCAGTACTTC. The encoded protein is CASSLTSGRAFPHEQYF.

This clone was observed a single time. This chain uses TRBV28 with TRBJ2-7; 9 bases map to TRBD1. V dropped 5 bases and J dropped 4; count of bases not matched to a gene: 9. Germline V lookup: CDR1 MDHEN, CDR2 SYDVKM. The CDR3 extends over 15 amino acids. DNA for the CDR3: TGTGCCAGCAGTCCCATCGGACAGGGGACTTACGAGCAGTACTTC. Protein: CASSPIGQGTYEQYF.

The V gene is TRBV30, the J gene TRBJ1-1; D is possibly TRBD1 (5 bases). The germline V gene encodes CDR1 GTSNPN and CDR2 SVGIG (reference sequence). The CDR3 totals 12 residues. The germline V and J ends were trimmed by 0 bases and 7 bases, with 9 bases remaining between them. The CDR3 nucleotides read TGTGCCTGGAGTGTAGGGGTCATTGAAGCTTTCTTT. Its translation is CAWSVGVIEAFF.

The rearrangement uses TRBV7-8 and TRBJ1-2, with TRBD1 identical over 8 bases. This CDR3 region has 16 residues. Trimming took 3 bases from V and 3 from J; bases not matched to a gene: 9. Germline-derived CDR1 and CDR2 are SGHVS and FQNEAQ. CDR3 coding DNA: TGTGCCAGCAGCTTGGAATACAGGGGGGGTTACTATGGCTACACCTTC. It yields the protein CASSLEYRGGYYGYTF.

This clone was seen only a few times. CDR3 DNA sequence: TGTGCCTATAAGCCTTCCGGGGGGTTTAACTATGGCTACACCTTC. It translates to CAYKPSGGFNYGYTF. The rearrangement links TRBV5-6 to TRBJ1-2, with a possible D match to TRBD1 (5 bases). V was cut by 10 bases and J by 1 base, with 20 bases left in between. This CDR3 has 15 amino acids. Germline CDR1 SGHDT, CDR2 YYEEEE.

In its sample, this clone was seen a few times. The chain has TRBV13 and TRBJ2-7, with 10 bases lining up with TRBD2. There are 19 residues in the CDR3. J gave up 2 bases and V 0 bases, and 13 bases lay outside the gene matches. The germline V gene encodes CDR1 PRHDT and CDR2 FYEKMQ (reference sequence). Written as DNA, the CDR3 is TGTGCCAGCAGCTTAGGTCAGGGGGACGGACTAGCGGAGACCTACGAGCAGTACTTC. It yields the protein CASSLGQGDGLAETYEQYF.

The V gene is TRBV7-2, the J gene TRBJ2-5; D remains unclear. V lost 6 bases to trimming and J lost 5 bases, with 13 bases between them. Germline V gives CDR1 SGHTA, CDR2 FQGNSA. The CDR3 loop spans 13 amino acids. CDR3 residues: CASSYGAGETQYF. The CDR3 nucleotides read TGTGCCAGCAGTTATGGAGCTGGGGAGACCCAGTACTTC.

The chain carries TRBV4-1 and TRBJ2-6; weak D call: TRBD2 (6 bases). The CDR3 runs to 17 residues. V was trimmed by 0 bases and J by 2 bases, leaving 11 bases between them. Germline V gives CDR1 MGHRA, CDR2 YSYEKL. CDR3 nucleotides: TGCGCCAGCAGCCAAGATCGGGGGTTCCCTGGGGCCAACGTCCTGACTTTC. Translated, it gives CASSQDRGFPGANVLTF.

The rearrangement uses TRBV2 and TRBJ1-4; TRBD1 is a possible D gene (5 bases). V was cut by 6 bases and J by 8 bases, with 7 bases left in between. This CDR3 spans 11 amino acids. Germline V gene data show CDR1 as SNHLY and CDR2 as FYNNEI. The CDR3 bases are TGTGCCAGCAGAGGGGTGGAAAAACTGTTTTTT. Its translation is CASRGVEKLFF.

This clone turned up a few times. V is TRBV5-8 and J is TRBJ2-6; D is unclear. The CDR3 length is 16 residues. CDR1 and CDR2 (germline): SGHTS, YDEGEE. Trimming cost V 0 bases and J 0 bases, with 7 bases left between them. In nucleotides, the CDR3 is TGTGCCAGCAGCTTGGTCAGGATCTCTGGGGCCAACGTCCTGACTTTC. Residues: CASSLVRISGANVLTF.

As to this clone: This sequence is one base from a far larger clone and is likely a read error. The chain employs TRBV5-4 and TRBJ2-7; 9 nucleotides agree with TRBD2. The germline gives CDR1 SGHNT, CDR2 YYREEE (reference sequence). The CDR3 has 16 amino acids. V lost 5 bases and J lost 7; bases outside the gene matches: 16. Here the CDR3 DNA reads TGTGCCAGCAGTACTGGGACTAGCAGGACTCCGAGGGAGCAGTACTTC. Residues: CASSTGTSRTPREQYF.

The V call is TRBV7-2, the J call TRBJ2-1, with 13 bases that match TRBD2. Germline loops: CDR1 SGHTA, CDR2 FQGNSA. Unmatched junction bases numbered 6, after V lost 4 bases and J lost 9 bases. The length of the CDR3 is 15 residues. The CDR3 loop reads CASSSWTSGSSEQFF. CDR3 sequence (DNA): TGTGCCAGCAGCTCCTGGACTAGCGGGAGTAGTGAGCAGTTCTTC.

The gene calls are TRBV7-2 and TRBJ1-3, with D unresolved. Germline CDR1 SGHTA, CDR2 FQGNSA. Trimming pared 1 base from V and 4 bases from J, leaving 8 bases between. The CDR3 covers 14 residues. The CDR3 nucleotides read TGTGCCAGCAGCTTAGATACCAGGGGAAACACCATATATTTT. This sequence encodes CASSLDTRGNTIYF.

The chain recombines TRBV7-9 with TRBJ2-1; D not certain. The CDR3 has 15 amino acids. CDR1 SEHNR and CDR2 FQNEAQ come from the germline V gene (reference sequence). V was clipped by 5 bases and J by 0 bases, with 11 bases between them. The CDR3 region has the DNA TGTGCCAGCAGCCTCCATATCGGCTCCTACAATGAGCAGTTCTTC. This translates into CASSLHIGSYNEQFF.

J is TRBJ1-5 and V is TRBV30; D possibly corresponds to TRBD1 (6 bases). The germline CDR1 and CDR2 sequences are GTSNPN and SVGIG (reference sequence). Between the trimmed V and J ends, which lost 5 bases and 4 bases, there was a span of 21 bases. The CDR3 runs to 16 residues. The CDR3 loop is CAWDLGGGQLNQPQHF. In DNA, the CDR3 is TGTGCCTGGGACTTGGGCGGAGGACAGTTAAATCAGCCCCAGCATTTT.

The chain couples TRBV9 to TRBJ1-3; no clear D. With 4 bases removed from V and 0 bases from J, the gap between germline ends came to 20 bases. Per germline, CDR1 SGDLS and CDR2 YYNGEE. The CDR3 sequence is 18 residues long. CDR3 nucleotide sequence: TGTGCCAGCAGCCCCGGAGGAGTAGATGAGGTCTCTGGAAACACCATATATTTT. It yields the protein CASSPGGVDEVSGNTIYF.

DNA for the CDR3: TGTGCCAGCAGTGATTGCTTGGAGGCCCCCTCCTACGAGCAGTACGTC. It is translated as CASSDCLEAPSYEQYV. The V gene is TRBV6-4, the J gene TRBJ2-7, with D perhaps TRBD2 (5 bases). Germline CDR1 is MRHNA and CDR2 is SNTAGT. The CDR3 consists of 16 residues. Deletions cut 3 bases from V and 0 bases from J, with 15 bases between.

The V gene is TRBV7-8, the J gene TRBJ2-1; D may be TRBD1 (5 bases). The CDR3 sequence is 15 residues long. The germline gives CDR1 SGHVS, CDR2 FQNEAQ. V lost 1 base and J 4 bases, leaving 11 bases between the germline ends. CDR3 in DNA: TGTGCCAGCAGCTTAGGGGGCTCCCCTTACAATGAGCAGTTCTTC. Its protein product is CASSLGGSPYNEQFF.

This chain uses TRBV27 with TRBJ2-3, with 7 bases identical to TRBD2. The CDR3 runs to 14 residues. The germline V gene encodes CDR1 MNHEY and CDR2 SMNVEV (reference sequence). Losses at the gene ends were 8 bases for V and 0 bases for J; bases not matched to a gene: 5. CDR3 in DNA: TGTGCCAGCTGGGGGGGTGCTAGCACAGATACGCAGTATTTT. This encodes CASWGGASTDTQYF.

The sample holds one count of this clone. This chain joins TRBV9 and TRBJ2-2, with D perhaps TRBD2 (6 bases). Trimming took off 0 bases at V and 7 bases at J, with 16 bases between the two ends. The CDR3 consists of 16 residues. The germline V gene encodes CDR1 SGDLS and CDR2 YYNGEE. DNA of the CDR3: TGTGCCAGCAGCGTAGAACCGGGGGTCGTTGTCGGGGAGCTGTTTTTT. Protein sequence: CASSVEPGVVVGELFF.